This TCR beta chain was recovered during a study of Ad26.COV2.S vaccination and SARS-CoV-2 variants. Broader study findings: Substantial post-vaccination breadth of spike-specific CD8+ and CD4+ T cell responses was reported. Quantification of TCR breadth and depth may have yielded underestimates of total T cell responses. Vaccine and placebo recipients had comparable breadth of non-spike TCRs. The study found higher spike-specific TCR breadth in vaccine than placebo recipients.

This CDR3 is 14 amino acids long. CDR1 SEHNR and CDR2 FQNEAQ come from the germline V gene (reference sequence). TCRdb keeps only in-frame clones here, not all; method: immunoSEQ multiplex PCR. In the table there are 180,000 or so clones, around nine tenths of which are singletons. This clone appeared a few times. What it binds is not known. The junction does not match germline at one end; this may be a read error. This TCR derives from a human donor who had recovered from COVID-19. The sample in question was peripheral blood, obtained after recovery from COVID-19. The chain joins TRBV7-9 to TRBJ1-1; D is perhaps TRBD1 (6 bases). Here the CDR3 DNA reads TGTGCCAGCCGAATTGGAGGGGGGAACGCTGAAGCTTTCTTT. It is translated as CASRIGGGNAEAFF.